Only one count was recorded for the clone carrying this T cell receptor beta chain. The antigen is undetermined. Random-hexamer reverse transcription was applied to roughly 0.5 to 1 ug RNA. TCRdb processed the immunoSEQ multiplex PCR reads anew with MiXCR; each CDR3 protein has one entry. The sample has tens of thousands of distinct CDR3 sequences; 85% to 95% are singletons. These data are taken from a study of CD8 T cells in Susac syndrome. Study-wide context: The sequenced Susac syndrome patients comprised roughly 6 with active disease and roughly eight in remission.

The CDR3 covers 15 residues. The V end was cut by 6 bases, the J end by 8 bases, with 19 bases between. CDR1 LNHNV and CDR2 YYDKDF come from the germline V gene (reference sequence). Sequencing of TCR beta, carried out with a high-throughput approach, was applied to CD8+ and CD4+ T cells from the blood. TEMRA cells were FACS-enriched, unlike CD8+ and CD4+ T cells, which were negatively isolated. Study-wide results and caveats: The number of individuals included in the study's TCR sequencing and HLA analysis was acknowledged as relatively small.

The sequenced sample consisted of CD4+ T cells from PBMCs. This rearrangement joins TRBV15 to TRBJ1-4, with D possibly matching TRBD1 (6 bases). The sequence was obtained from a human donor with Susac syndrome. The CDR3 coding sequence is TGTGCCACCAGTTGGGCCGGGGGGCCGGAGGAAAAACTGTTTTTT. This codes for CATSWAGGPEEKLFF.